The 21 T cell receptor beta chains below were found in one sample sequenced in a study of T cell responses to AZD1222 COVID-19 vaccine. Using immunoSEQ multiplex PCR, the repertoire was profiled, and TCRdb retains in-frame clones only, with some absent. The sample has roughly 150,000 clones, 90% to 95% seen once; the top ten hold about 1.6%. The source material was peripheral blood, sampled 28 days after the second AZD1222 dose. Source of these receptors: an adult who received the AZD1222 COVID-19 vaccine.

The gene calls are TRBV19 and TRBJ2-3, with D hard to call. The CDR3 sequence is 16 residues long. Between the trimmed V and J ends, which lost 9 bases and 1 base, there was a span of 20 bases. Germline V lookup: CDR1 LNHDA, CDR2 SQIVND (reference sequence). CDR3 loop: CASRDGSRAGTDTQYF. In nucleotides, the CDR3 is TGTGCCAGCCGAGACGGATCTCGGGCTGGCACAGATACGCAGTATTTT.

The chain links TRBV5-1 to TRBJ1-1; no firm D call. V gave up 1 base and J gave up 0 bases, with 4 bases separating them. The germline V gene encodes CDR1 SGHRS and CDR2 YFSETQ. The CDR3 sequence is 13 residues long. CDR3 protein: CASSLQLNTEAFF. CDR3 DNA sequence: TGCGCCAGCAGCTTGCAGCTGAACACTGAAGCTTTCTTT.

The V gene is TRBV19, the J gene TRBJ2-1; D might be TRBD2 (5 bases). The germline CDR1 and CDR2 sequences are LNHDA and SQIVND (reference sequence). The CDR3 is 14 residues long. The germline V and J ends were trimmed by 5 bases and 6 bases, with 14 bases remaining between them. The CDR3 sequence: CASSLDSRTNEQFF. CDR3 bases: TGTGCCAGTAGTCTGGACTCCCGCACCAATGAGCAGTTCTTC. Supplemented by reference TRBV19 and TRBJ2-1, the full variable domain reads DGGITQSPKYLFRKEGQNVTLSCEQNLNHDAMYWYRQDPGQGLRLIYYSQIVNDFQKGDIAEGYSVSREKKESFPLTVTSAQKNPTAFYLCASSLDSRTNEQFFGPGTRLTVL.

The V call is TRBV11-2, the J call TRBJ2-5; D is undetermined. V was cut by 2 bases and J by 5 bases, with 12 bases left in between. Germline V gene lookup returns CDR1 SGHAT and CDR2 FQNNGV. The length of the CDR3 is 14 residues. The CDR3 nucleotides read TGTGCCAGCAGCTTATCCCGGACCGGCGAGACCCAGTACTTC. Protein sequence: CASSLSRTGETQYF.

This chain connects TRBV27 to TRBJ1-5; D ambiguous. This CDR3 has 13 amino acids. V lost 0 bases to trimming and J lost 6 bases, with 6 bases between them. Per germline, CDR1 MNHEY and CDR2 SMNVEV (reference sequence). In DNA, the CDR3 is TGTGCCAGCAGTTTATCAGTCCGTCAGCCCCAGCATTTT. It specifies CASSLSVRQPQHF.

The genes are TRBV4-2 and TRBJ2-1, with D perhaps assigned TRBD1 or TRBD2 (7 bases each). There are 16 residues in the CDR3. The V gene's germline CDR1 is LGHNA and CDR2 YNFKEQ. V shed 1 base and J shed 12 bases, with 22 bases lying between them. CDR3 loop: CASSQAGEGARSRQFF. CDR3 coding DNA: TGTGCCAGCAGCCAAGCAGGGGAGGGGGCCAGATCAAGGCAGTTCTTC.

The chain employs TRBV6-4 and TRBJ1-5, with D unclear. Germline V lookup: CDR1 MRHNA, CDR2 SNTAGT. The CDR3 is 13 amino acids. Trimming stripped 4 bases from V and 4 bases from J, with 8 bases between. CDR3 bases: TGTGCCAGCAGTGTAGGTGGAAATCAGCCCCAGCATTTT. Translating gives CASSVGGNQPQHF.

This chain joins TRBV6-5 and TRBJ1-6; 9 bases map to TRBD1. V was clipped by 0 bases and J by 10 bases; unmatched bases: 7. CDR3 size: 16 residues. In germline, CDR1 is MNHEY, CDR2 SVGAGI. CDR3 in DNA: TGTGCCAGCAGTTACTCGCCCGGGACAGGGAAATCACCCCTCCACTTT. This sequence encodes CASSYSPGTGKSPLHF.

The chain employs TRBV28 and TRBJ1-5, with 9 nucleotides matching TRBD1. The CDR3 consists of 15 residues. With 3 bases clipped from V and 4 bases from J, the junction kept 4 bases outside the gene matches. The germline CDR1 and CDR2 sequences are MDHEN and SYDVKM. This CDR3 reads CASSLSDRGNQPQHF. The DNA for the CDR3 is TGTGCCAGCAGTTTGTCGGACAGGGGAAATCAGCCCCAGCATTTT.

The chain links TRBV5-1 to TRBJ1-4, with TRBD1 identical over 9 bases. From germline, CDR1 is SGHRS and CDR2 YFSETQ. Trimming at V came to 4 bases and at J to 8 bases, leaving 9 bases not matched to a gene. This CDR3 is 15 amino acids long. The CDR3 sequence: CASSPTWDRAEKLFF. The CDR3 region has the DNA TGCGCCAGCAGCCCGACTTGGGACAGGGCGGAAAAACTGTTTTTT.

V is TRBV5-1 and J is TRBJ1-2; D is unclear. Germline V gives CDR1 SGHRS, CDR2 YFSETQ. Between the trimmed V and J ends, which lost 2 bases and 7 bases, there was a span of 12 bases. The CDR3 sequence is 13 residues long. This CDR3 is CASSFGREAGYTF. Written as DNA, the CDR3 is TGCGCCAGCAGCTTTGGCCGTGAGGCTGGCTACACCTTC.

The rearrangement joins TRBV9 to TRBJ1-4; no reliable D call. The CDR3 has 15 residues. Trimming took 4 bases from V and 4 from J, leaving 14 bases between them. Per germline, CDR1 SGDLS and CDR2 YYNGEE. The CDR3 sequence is CASSPSRSDNEKLFF. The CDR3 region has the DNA TGTGCCAGCAGCCCGAGTCGGTCTGATAATGAAAAACTGTTTTTT.

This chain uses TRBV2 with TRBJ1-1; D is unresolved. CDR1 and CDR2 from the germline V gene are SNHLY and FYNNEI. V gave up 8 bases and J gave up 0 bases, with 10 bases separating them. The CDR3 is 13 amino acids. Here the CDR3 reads CASHTTLNTEAFF. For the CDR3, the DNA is TGTGCCAGCCACACGACATTGAACACTGAAGCTTTCTTT. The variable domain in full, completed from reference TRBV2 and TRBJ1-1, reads EPEVTQTPSHQVTQMGQEVILRCVPISNHLYFYWYRQILGQKVEFLVSFYNNEISEKSEIFDDQFSVERPDGSNFTLKIRSTKLEDSAMYFCASHTTLNTEAFFGQGTRLTVV.

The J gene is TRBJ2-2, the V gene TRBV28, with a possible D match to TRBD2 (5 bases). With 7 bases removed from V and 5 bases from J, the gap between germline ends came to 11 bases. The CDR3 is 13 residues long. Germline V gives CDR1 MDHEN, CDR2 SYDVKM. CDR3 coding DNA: TGTGCCAGCATACCGGCGGGTACCGGGGAGCTGTTTTTT. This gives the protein CASIPAGTGELFF.

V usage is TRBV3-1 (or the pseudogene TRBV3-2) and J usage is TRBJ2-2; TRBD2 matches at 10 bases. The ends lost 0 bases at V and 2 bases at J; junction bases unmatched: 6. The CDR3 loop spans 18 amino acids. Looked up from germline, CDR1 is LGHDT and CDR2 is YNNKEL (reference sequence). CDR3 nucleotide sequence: TGTGCCAGCAGCCAAGATCCACCACTAGCGGGAAACACCGGGGAGCTGTTTTTT. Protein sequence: CASSQDPPLAGNTGELFF.

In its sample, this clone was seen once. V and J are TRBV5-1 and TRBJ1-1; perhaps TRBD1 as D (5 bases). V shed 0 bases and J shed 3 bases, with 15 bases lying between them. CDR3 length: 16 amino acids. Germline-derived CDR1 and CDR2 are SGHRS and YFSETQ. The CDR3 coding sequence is TGCGCCAGCAGCTTGGGGATGTTGGGGGGAGACACTGAAGCTTTCTTT. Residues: CASSLGMLGGDTEAFF.

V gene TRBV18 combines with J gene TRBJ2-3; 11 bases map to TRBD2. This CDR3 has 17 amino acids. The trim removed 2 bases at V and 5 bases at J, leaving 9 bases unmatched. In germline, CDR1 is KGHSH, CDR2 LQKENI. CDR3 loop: CASSPGSSGGTRDTQYF. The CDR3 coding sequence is TGTGCCAGCTCACCAGGATCTAGCGGGGGGACCCGAGATACGCAGTATTTT.

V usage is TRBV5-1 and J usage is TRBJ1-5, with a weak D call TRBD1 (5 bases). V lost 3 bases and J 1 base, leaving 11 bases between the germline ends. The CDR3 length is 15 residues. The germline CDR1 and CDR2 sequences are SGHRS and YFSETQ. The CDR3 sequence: CASSSGPGSNQPQHF. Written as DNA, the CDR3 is TGCGCCAGCAGCTCGGGACCGGGCAGCAATCAGCCCCAGCATTTT. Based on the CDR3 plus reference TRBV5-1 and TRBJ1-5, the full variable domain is KAGVTQTPRYLIKTRGQQVTLSCSPISGHRSVSWYQQTPGQGLQFLFEYFSETQRNKGNFPGRFSGRQFSNSRSEMNVSTLELGDSALYLCASSSGPGSNQPQHFGDGTRLSIL.

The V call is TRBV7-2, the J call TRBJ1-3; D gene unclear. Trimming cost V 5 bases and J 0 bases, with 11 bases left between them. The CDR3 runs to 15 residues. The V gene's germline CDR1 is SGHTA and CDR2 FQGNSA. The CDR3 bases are TGTGCCAGCAGCCACCTCCGGGACTCTGGAAACACCATATATTTT. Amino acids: CASSHLRDSGNTIYF.

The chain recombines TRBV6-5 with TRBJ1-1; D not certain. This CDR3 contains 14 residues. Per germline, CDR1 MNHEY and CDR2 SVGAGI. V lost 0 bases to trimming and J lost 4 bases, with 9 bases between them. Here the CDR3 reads CASSYSNGITEAFF. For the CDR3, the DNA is TGTGCCAGCAGTTACTCGAACGGGATCACTGAAGCTTTCTTT.

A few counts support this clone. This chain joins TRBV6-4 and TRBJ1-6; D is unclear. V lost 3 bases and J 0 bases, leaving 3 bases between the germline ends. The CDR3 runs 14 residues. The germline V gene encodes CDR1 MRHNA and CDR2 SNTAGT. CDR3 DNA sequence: TGTGCCAGCAGTGAGAGCTCCTATAATTCACCCCTCCACTTT. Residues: CASSESSYNSPLHF.